What follows is one T cell receptor beta chain and its context. What it binds is unknown. The sample originates from a study of a mutant IDH1 vaccine in newly diagnosed glioma. In the study overall: Treated patients, approximately 62% male and roughly 40% female, averaged about 40 years of age. Patients had received radiotherapy, temozolomide, or both previously, most receiving both. Study results and limitations: Pseudoprogression showed no apparent link to changes in top peripheral T cell clonotypes.

Regarding time point: baseline, week 1 (first vaccination visit). Treatment given: pre-vaccination baseline after standard-of-care therapy. Those who donated had recent WHO grade 3 or 4 IDH1-mutant, ATRX-lost astrocytomas. Germline V gene lookup returns CDR1 SGHDN and CDR2 FVKESK. This CDR3 is built from 11 residues. V was clipped by 6 bases and J by 12 bases; unmatched bases: 4. The protocol was immunoSEQ multiplex PCR, while the TCRdb copy is restricted to in-frame clones and leaves out a portion. This sample has tens of thousands of clones, with over 70% found just once. This receptor was obtained from a man between 35 and 55 years old with glioma. Some clones in this sample may be carry-over from other donors' samples. The V call is TRBV14, the J call TRBJ2-1; 8 bases fit TRBD2. The sample here was PBMCs, taken from a glioma patient treated with radiotherapy, temozolomide or both. The CDR3 spells CASSLAGGQFF. The CDR3 nucleotides are TGTGCCAGCAGTCTCGCGGGGGGGCAGTTCTTC.